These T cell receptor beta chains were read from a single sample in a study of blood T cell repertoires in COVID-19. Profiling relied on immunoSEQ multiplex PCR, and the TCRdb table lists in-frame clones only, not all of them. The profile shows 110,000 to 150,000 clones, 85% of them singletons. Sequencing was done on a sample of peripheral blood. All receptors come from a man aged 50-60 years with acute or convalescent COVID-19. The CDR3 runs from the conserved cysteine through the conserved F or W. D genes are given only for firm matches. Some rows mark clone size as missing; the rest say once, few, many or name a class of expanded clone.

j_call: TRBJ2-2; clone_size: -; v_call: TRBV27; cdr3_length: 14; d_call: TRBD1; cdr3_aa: CASSRDRNTGELFF; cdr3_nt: TGTGCCAGCAGTCGGGACAGAAACACCGGGGAGCTGTTTTTT
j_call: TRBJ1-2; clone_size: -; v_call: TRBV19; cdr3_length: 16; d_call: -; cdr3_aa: CASSLTTPQVPYGYTF; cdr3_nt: TGTGCCAGTAGTCTAACCACCCCCCAGGTTCCTTATGGCTACACCTTC
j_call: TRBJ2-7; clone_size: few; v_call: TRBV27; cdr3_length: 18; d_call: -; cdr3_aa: CASSSLRGRGAYPYEQYF; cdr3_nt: TGTGCCAGCAGCAGTTTGAGGGGCAGGGGGGCTTATCCCTACGAGCAGTACTTC
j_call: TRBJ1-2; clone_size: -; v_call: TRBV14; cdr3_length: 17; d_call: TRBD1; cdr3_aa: CASSKRGGTGGAGGYTF; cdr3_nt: TGTGCCAGCAGCAAACGAGGGGGAACAGGGGGCGCCGGTGGCTACACCTTC
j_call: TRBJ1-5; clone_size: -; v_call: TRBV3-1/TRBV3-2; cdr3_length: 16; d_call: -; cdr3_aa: CASSQELVPRNQPQHF; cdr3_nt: TGTGCCAGCAGCCAAGAACTAGTTCCCCGGAATCAGCCCCAGCATTTT
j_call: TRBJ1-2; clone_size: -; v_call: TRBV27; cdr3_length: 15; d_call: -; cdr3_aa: CASSFRSGNAHGYTF; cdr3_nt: TGTGCCAGCAGTTTTCGTTCGGGGAATGCCCATGGCTACACCTTC
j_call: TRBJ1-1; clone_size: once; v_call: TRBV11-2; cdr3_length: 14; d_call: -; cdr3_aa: CASSYDTFYTEAFF; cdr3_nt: TGTGCCAGCAGCTATGACACCTTTTACACTGAAGCTTTCTTT
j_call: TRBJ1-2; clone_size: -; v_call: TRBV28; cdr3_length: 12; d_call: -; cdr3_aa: CASSGRQYGYTF; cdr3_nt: TGTGCCAGCAGCGGCAGACAGTATGGCTACACCTTC
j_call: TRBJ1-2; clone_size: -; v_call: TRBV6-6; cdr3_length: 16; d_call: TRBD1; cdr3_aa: CASSSTRRQGGYGYTF; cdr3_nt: TGTGCCAGCAGTTCAACTCGGCGACAGGGGGGCTATGGCTACACCTTC
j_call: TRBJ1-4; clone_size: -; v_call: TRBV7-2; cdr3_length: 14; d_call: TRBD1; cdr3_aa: CASSQQGGSEKLFF; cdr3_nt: TGTGCCAGCAGTCAACAGGGGGGTAGTGAAAAACTGTTTTTT
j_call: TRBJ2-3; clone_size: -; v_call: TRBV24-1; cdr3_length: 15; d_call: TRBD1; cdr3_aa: CATSGGTGGSDTQYF; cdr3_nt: TGTGCCACCAGTGGGGGGACAGGGGGTTCGGATACGCAGTATTTT
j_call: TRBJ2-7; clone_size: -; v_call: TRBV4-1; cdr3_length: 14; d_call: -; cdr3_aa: CASSQEYSSYEQYF; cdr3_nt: TGCGCCAGCAGCCAAGAGTACAGCTCCTACGAGCAGTACTTC
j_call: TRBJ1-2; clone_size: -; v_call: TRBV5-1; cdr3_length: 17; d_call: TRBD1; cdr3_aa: CASRPPSGQGLDYGYTF; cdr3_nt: TGCGCCAGCAGACCCCCCTCGGGACAGGGGTTGGACTATGGCTACACCTTC
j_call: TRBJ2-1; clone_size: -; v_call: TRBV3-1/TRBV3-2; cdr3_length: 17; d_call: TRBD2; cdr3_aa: CASRQRLAGGPGNEQFF; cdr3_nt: TGTGCCAGCAGACAGAGACTAGCGGGAGGGCCCGGCAATGAGCAGTTCTTC
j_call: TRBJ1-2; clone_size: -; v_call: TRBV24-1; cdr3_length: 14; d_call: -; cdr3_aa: CATSDRRDGGGYTF; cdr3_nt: TGTGCCACCAGTGACCGGAGGGACGGCGGGGGCTACACCTTC